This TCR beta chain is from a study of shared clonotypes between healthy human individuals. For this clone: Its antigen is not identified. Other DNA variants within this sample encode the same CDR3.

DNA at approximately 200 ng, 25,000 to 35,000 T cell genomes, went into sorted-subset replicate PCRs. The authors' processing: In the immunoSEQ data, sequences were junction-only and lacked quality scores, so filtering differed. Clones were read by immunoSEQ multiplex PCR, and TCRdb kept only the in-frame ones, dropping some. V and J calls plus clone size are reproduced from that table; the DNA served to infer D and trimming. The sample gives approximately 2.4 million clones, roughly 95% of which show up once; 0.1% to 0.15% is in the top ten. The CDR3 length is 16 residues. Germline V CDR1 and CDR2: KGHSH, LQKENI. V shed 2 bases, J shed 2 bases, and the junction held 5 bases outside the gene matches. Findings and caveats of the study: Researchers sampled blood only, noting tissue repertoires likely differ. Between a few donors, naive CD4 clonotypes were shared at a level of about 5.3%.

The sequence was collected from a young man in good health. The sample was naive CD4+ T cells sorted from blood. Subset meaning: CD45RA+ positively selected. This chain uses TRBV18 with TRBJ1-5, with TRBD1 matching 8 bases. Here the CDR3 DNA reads TGTGCCAGCTCACCAACCGGGACAGGCGGCAATCAGCCCCAGCATTTT. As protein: CASSPTGTGGNQPQHF.